Shown below are 32 T cell receptor beta chains from a single sample sequenced in a study of graft-versus-host responses after intestinal transplantation. TCRdb's copy holds only in-frame clones and misses some; the assay was immunoSEQ multiplex PCR. This table holds more than 95,000 clones, about nine tenths found once. Antigens for these TCRs are unknown. The sample consisted of unstimulated CD4+ T cells sorted from spleen or lymph node cells, taken before intestinal transplant. Receptors originate from a human donor who received an intestinal transplant.

The chain recombines TRBV6-1 with TRBJ2-7; D is undetermined. V was clipped by 3 bases and J by 2 bases, with 8 bases between them. The CDR3 loop spans 13 amino acids. Germline V gene sequence: CDR1 MNHNS, CDR2 SASEGT. CDR3 nucleotides: TGTGCCAGCAGTGACGGAGACCCCTACGAGCAGTACTTC. Translated, it gives CASSDGDPYEQYF.

The chain has TRBV13 and TRBJ2-2; D uncertain. Germline lookup yields CDR1 PRHDT and CDR2 FYEKMQ (reference sequence). The CDR3 runs to 16 residues. The V and J ends lost 1 base and 1 base respectively, with 10 bases between them. CDR3 in DNA: TGTGCCAGCAGCTTAGCCCGGGTACTGAACACCGGGGAGCTGTTTTTT. It is translated as CASSLARVLNTGELFF.

The chain recombines TRBV29-1 with TRBJ1-2, with 9 bases identical to TRBD1. Trimming at V came to 5 bases and at J to 4 bases, leaving 2 bases not matched to a gene. CDR1 and CDR2 (germline): SQVTM, ANQGSEA. The CDR3 is made up of 12 amino acids. The CDR3 nucleotides read TGCAGCGTTTCGGGACAGGGCTATGGCTACACCTTC. This gives the protein CSVSGQGYGYTF.

This sequence joins TRBV19 and TRBJ1-5; TRBD1 is a possible D gene (6 bases). The CDR3 spans 16 residues. Germline V lookup: CDR1 LNHDA, CDR2 SQIVND (reference sequence). Trimming removed 5 bases from V and 0 bases from J, with 14 bases in between. CDR3 sequence (DNA): TGTGCCAGTAGTCCGAGGACAGCCTATAGCAATCAGCCCCAGCATTTT. It yields the protein CASSPRTAYSNQPQHF. The full variable domain, in which reference TRBV19 and TRBJ1-5 provide the parts outside the CDR3, is DGGITQSPKYLFRKEGQNVTLSCEQNLNHDAMYWYRQDPGQGLRLIYYSQIVNDFQKGDIAEGYSVSREKKESFPLTVTSAQKNPTAFYLCASSPRTAYSNQPQHFGDGTRLSIL.

This chain connects TRBV27 to TRBJ2-2, with a weak D call TRBD1 (5 bases). The CDR3 has 15 residues. CDR1 and CDR2 (germline): MNHEY, SMNVEV (reference sequence). Trimming removed 3 bases from V and 4 bases from J, with 12 bases in between. The chain's CDR3 is CASSLQGPATGELFF. The CDR3 region has the DNA TGTGCCAGCAGTTTGCAGGGCCCGGCCACCGGGGAGCTGTTTTTT.

V and J are TRBV10-1 and TRBJ2-3; TRBD2 might be the D (5 bases). The CDR3 is 15 residues long. V lost 3 bases, J lost 3 bases, and 13 bases lay in between. Germline values: CDR1 WNHNN, CDR2 SYGVQD (reference sequence). The CDR3 spells CASSERGPGTDTQYF. As DNA, the CDR3 is TGCGCCAGCAGTGAAAGAGGGCCCGGGACAGATACGCAGTATTTT.

The rearrangement uses TRBV12-5 and TRBJ1-2; the D is unclear. Germline V gene data show CDR1 as LGHNT and CDR2 as FRNRAP. Trimming left V 2 bases short and J 5 bases short, with 6 bases between. The length of the CDR3 is 12 residues. CDR3 sequence (DNA): TGTGCTAGTGGTTTGTTCCAGTATGGCTACACCTTC. This translates into CASGLFQYGYTF.

The gene calls are TRBV2 and TRBJ2-1, with a tentative D call TRBD2 (5 bases). There are 14 residues in the CDR3. CDR1 and CDR2 (germline): SNHLY, FYNNEI. Trimming took 5 bases from V and 8 from J, leaving 16 bases between them. CDR3 nucleotide sequence: TGTGCCAGCAGTCAAGAGGCTCGTAGCGATGAGCAGTTCTTC. Translated: CASSQEARSDEQFF.

The chain links TRBV7-9 to TRBJ2-1; the match to TRBD1 covers 9 bases. Germline V gene lookup returns CDR1 SEHNR and CDR2 FQNEAQ (reference sequence). This CDR3 is built from 14 residues. With 2 bases clipped from V and 9 bases from J, the junction kept 5 bases outside the gene matches. The CDR3 region has the DNA TGTGCCAGCAGCTTAAGGGACAGGGCGGTTGAGCAGTTCTTC. Its translation: CASSLRDRAVEQFF. Using reference TRBV7-9 and TRBJ2-1 for the parts outside the CDR3, the full variable domain is DTGVSQNPRHKITKRGQNVTFRCDPISEHNRLYWYRQTLGQGPEFLTYFQNEAQLEKSRLLSDRFSAERPKGSFSTLEIQRTEQGDSAMYLCASSLRDRAVEQFFGPGTRLTVL.

The chain employs TRBV2 and TRBJ2-7; 7 bases fit TRBD1. Germline lookup yields CDR1 SNHLY and CDR2 FYNNEI. The CDR3 is 14 residues long. The V and J ends lost 10 bases and 1 base, in that order; junction bases with no gene match: 10. The CDR3 region is CATAPWDSSYEQYF. The CDR3 region has the DNA TGTGCCACCGCACCCTGGGACAGTTCCTACGAGCAGTACTTC.

V usage is TRBV11-2 and J usage is TRBJ2-7; 10 bases fit TRBD1. CDR1 is SGHAT and CDR2 is FQNNGV in the germline V gene. V gave up 4 bases and J gave up 2 bases; unmatched junction bases: 5. The CDR3 is 15 residues long. The CDR3 DNA sequence: TGTGCCAGCAGCTATGGACAGGGGGTTACCTACGAGCAGTACTTC. Amino acid sequence: CASSYGQGVTYEQYF.

The chain combines TRBV18 with TRBJ2-1; 8 bases map to TRBD1. Germline values: CDR1 KGHSH, CDR2 LQKENI. The CDR3 loop spans 15 amino acids. The J segment lost 2 bases and the V segment lost 3 bases, leaving 3 bases of the junction unmatched. The CDR3 loop reads CASSPTQGAYNEQFF. DNA of the CDR3: TGTGCCAGCTCACCGACACAGGGGGCCTACAATGAGCAGTTCTTC.

J is TRBJ1-3 and V is TRBV9; maybe TRBD1 (5 bases). CDR3 length: 15 residues. Trimming pared 7 bases from V and 0 bases from J, leaving 14 bases between. The germline V gene has CDR1 SGDLS and CDR2 YYNGEE. The CDR3 reads CASATAGISGNTIYF. CDR3 in DNA: TGTGCCAGCGCGACGGCAGGGATCTCTGGAAACACCATATATTTT. Full variable domain (missing parts from reference TRBV9 and TRBJ1-3): DSGVTQTPKHLITATGQRVTLRCSPRSGDLSVYWYQQSLDQGLQFLIQYYNGEERAKGNILERFSAQQFPDLHSELNLSSLELGDSALYFCASATAGISGNTIYFGEGSWLTVV.

This chain links TRBV25-1 with TRBJ2-7; possibly TRBD1 for D (5 bases). Between the trimmed V and J ends, which lost 5 bases and 3 bases, there was a span of 11 bases. Germline assignment: CDR1 MGHDK and CDR2 SYGVNS. CDR3 size: 13 residues. CDR3 sequence (DNA): TGTGCCAGCAGTCTAGGGGTAGGCTACGAGCAGTACTTC. It encodes CASSLGVGYEQYF.

The genes are TRBV7-2 and TRBJ2-7; 10 bases align to TRBD1. V was pared by 5 bases and J by 6 bases, with 7 bases of the junction left unmatched. The CDR3 is 14 residues long. Germline lookup yields CDR1 SGHTA and CDR2 FQGNSA. The chain's CDR3 is CASSRDRGPAEQYF. Written as DNA, the CDR3 is TGTGCCAGCAGCCGAGACAGGGGGCCGGCCGAGCAGTACTTC.

J is TRBJ2-1 and V is TRBV2; 12 bases line up with TRBD2. The CDR3 sequence is 15 residues long. V lost 6 bases, J lost 9 bases, and 9 bases stayed unmatched. Germline V gives CDR1 SNHLY, CDR2 FYNNEI. CDR3 nucleotides: TGTGCCAGCAGCAACACGGGACTAGCGGGCGGTGAGCAGTTCTTC. Encoded protein: CASSNTGLAGGEQFF.

The J gene is TRBJ2-5, the V gene TRBV2, with 11 nucleotides matching TRBD2. The J call may be incorrect, as the DNA end agrees better with TRBJ2-7. Germline values: CDR1 SNHLY, CDR2 FYNNEI. This CDR3 is 15 amino acids long. The CDR3 sequence is CASSPLAGGTYEQYF. In DNA form, the CDR3 reads TGTGCCAGCAGTCCTCTAGCGGGAGGCACCTACGAGCAGTACTTC.

V and J are TRBV2 and TRBJ1-5; tentatively, D is TRBD1 (6 bases). The CDR3 is made up of 15 amino acids. CDR1 and CDR2 from the germline V gene are SNHLY and FYNNEI. Deletions cut 6 bases from V and 3 bases from J, with 15 bases between. Here the CDR3 reads CASSLRGYSNQPQHF. Here the CDR3 DNA reads TGTGCCAGCAGCCTAAGGGGGTATTCCAATCAGCCCCAGCATTTT. The entire variable domain, with the rest obtained from reference TRBV2 and TRBJ1-5, is as follows: EPEVTQTPSHQVTQMGQEVILRCVPISNHLYFYWYRQILGQKVEFLVSFYNNEISEKSEIFDDQFSVERPDGSNFTLKIRSTKLEDSAMYFCASSLRGYSNQPQHFGDGTRLSIL.

This chain uses TRBV30 with TRBJ1-5; D is unresolved. CDR1 and CDR2 from the germline V gene are GTSNPN and SVGIG (reference sequence). V lost 0 bases and J 0 bases, leaving 9 bases between the germline ends. This CDR3 contains 15 residues. The CDR3 coding sequence is TGTGCCTGGAGTGTACCCGGGTATAGCAATCAGCCCCAGCATTTT. Translation gives CAWSVPGYSNQPQHF.

This CDR3 is CASSLGRGQGNGYTF. The CDR3 DNA follows: TGTGCCAGCAGCTTAGGTAGGGGACAGGGCAACGGCTACACCTTC. The chain employs TRBV7-6 and TRBJ1-2, with 9 bases that match TRBD1. The CDR3 extends over 15 amino acids. After removal of 1 base from V and 8 bases from J, the junction contained 8 bases not matched to a gene. Per the germline V gene, CDR1 is SGHVS and CDR2 is FNYEAQ.

V gene TRBV5-1 combines with J gene TRBJ2-7; TRBD1 aligns across 7 bases. Germline V gene sequence: CDR1 SGHRS, CDR2 YFSETQ. This CDR3 comprises 14 residues. J was trimmed by 6 bases and V by 1 base; bases with no gene match: 7. CDR3 sequence reads: CASSLTGVMVEQYF. The CDR3 bases are TGCGCCAGCAGCTTGACAGGGGTCATGGTCGAGCAGTACTTC.

The rearrangement joins TRBV10-2 to TRBJ2-1, with 7 bases lining up with TRBD2. V lost 5 bases to trimming and J lost 4 bases; unmatched junction nucleotides: 5. The CDR3 has 14 amino acids. Germline CDR1 reads WSHSY; CDR2 reads SAAADI. CDR3 nucleotide sequence: TGCGCCAGCAGTAGGTCTAGCGGATACAATGAGCAGTTCTTC. It is translated as CASSRSSGYNEQFF.

This sequence joins TRBV6-1 and TRBJ2-7, with 10 bases fitting TRBD1. This CDR3 has 16 amino acids. The J segment lost 2 bases and the V segment lost 8 bases, leaving 12 bases of the junction unmatched. The germline gives CDR1 MNHNS, CDR2 SASEGT. The CDR3 loop is CASGEGGGTGAYEQYF. The DNA for the CDR3 is TGTGCCAGCGGCGAAGGGGGGGGGACAGGGGCCTACGAGCAGTACTTC.

The genes are TRBV18 and TRBJ1-2; TRBD1 matches at 10 bases. This CDR3 is 16 amino acids long. J gave up 5 bases and V 3 bases, and 9 bases lay outside the gene matches. CDR1 is KGHSH, CDR2 LQKENI, per germline. CDR3 in amino acids: CASSPYIPGQGYGYTF. The CDR3 nucleotides are TGTGCCAGCTCACCGTACATTCCGGGACAGGGGTATGGCTACACCTTC.

This chain uses TRBV5-1 with TRBJ1-2; TRBD1 agrees at 7 bases. The germline gives CDR1 SGHRS, CDR2 YFSETQ. Germline trimming cut 5 bases from V and 3 bases from J; bases unmatched to any gene: 4. This CDR3 is built from 13 residues. DNA of the CDR3: TGCGCCAGCAGGTACAGGGGCGACTATGGCTACACCTTC. The encoded protein is CASRYRGDYGYTF.

This clone has just one count. The chain couples TRBV7-2 to TRBJ1-2; D is perhaps TRBD1 (6 bases). Per germline, CDR1 SGHTA and CDR2 FQGNSA. V shed 6 bases and J shed 3 bases, with 17 bases lying between them. The CDR3 runs 15 residues. The DNA for the CDR3 is TGTGCCAGCAGGTCCGGGGGGGGGCGAGACTATGGCTACACCTTC. Its protein product is CASRSGGGRDYGYTF.

The chain links TRBV9 to TRBJ2-7; tentative D call: TRBD2 (6 bases). CDR1 SGDLS and CDR2 YYNGEE come from the germline V gene. With 0 bases removed from V and 7 bases from J, the gap between germline ends came to 14 bases. The CDR3 has 14 residues. The CDR3 reads CASSVGTTGMEQYF. CDR3 nucleotide sequence: TGTGCCAGCAGCGTAGGGACTACCGGTATGGAGCAGTACTTC.

The chain carries TRBV5-4 and TRBJ2-5; D is possibly TRBD2 (5 bases). There are 14 residues in the CDR3. Germline CDR1 is SGHNT and CDR2 is YYREEE (reference sequence). The ends were cut back, 0 bases at V and 6 bases at J, with 12 bases in the middle. The CDR3, as DNA: TGTGCCAGCAGCTTGGCCGGAGGCGAACAGACCCAGTACTTC. It yields the protein CASSLAGGEQTQYF.

The chain joins TRBV5-1 to TRBJ1-3, with 7 nucleotides matching TRBD1. The CDR3 runs 17 residues. Trimming removed 0 bases from V and 4 bases from J; junction bases left unmatched: 10. Looked up from germline, CDR1 is SGHRS and CDR2 is YFSETQ. CDR3 region: CASSLAPTGRGGNTIYF. CDR3 coding DNA: TGCGCCAGCAGCTTGGCCCCGACAGGGAGAGGAGGAAACACCATATATTTT.

The rearrangement links TRBV6-1 to TRBJ1-1; TRBD1 is a possible D gene (6 bases). Germline V gene data show CDR1 as MNHNS and CDR2 as SASEGT. V was pared by 2 bases and J by 4 bases, with 11 bases between. The CDR3 has 14 amino acids. CDR3 protein: CASSETGGITEAFF. Written as DNA, the CDR3 is TGTGCCAGCAGTGAAACTGGGGGCATCACTGAAGCTTTCTTT.

This clone was seen more than once but under ten times. The V gene is TRBV6-5, the J gene TRBJ2-7; 10 bases are shared with TRBD2. J lost 7 bases, V lost 2 bases, and 5 bases had no gene match. CDR3 length: 14 residues. The V gene's germline CDR1 is MNHEY and CDR2 SVGAGI. CDR3 in DNA: TGTGCCAGCAGTTACGGGCTAGCGGGGGCTGAGCAGTACTTC. This encodes CASSYGLAGAEQYF.

The J gene is TRBJ2-3, the V gene TRBV6-6; a weak D match, TRBD1 (5 bases). The V end lost 4 bases, the J end lost 3 bases, and 5 bases lay between the germline ends. The CDR3 runs 12 residues. Germline V gene lookup returns CDR1 MNHNY and CDR2 SVGAGI (reference sequence). CDR3 DNA: TGTGCCAGCAGTTGGACAACAGATACGCAGTATTTT. It translates to CASSWTTDTQYF.